The 20 T cell receptor beta chains reported below all come from one sample, sequenced in a study of cytomegalovirus exposure and HLA in healthy donors. The PCR had 60 Vbeta and 13 Jbeta primers. The repertoire was sequenced with immunoSEQ multiplex PCR; TCRdb's copy has only in-frame clones and lacks some. Found here are roughly 100,000 clones; the top ten clones hold 0.55% to 0.65%. Sequenced material: PBMCs. These receptors all stem from a man aged 45-65 years in good health and CMV-seronegative.

The chain employs TRBV19 and TRBJ1-2, with TRBD1 matching 8 bases. V was pared by 5 bases and J by 6 bases, with 5 bases of the junction left unmatched. Looked up from germline, CDR1 is LNHDA and CDR2 is SQIVND (reference sequence). This CDR3 has 13 residues. CDR3 loop: CASSSQGANGYTF. The CDR3 DNA is TGTGCCAGTAGTTCCCAGGGGGCGAATGGCTACACCTTC.

CDR3 in DNA: TGTGCCAGCAGTTTAGCTAGGGGGCCGGCTCAGCCCCAGCATTTT. Amino acids: CASSLARGPAQPQHF. The chain recombines TRBV27 with TRBJ1-5, with 7 bases that match TRBD1. J gave up 6 bases and V 2 bases, and 7 bases lay outside the gene matches. CDR1 and CDR2 from the germline V gene are MNHEY and SMNVEV (reference sequence). The CDR3 contains 15 residues.

The chain is built from TRBV27 and TRBJ1-5; 7 positions match TRBD1. With 5 bases clipped from V and 7 bases from J, the junction kept 8 bases outside the gene matches. This CDR3 is built from 14 residues. Germline V gene sequence: CDR1 MNHEY, CDR2 SMNVEV (reference sequence). CDR3 region: CASSLRQGGQPQHF. In DNA, the CDR3 is TGTGCCAGCAGTCTGCGACAGGGAGGACAGCCCCAGCATTTT.

Remarks on this clone: Relative to the germline gene, one junction end is altered; a read error may explain this. The V gene is TRBV18, the J gene TRBJ2-3; tentatively, D is TRBD2 (5 bases). Germline V gene data show CDR1 as KGHSH and CDR2 as LQKENI. The CDR3 totals 13 residues. As DNA, the CDR3 is TGTGCCAGCTCGCCACTAGTACCAGATACGCAGTATTTT. It is translated as CASSPLVPDTQYF.

The V gene is TRBV27, the J gene TRBJ1-2; no clear D gene. Deletions cut 0 bases from V and 4 bases from J, with 6 bases between. This CDR3 is 13 amino acids long. Per the germline V gene, CDR1 is MNHEY and CDR2 is SMNVEV (reference sequence). As DNA, the CDR3 is TGTGCCAGCAGTTTATCCTCCGGCTATGGCTACACCTTC. Amino acid sequence: CASSLSSGYGYTF.

The chain has TRBV5-6 and TRBJ2-7, with 9 bases matching TRBD1. The trim removed 3 bases at V and 5 bases at J, leaving 6 bases unmatched. The CDR3 has 14 amino acids. The germline V gene encodes CDR1 SGHDT and CDR2 YYEEEE. CDR3 residues: CASSYGTGTDEQYF. The CDR3 nucleotides read TGTGCCAGCAGCTACGGGACAGGGACCGACGAGCAGTACTTC.

V usage is TRBV9 and J usage is TRBJ2-3, with D maybe TRBD2 (5 bases). CDR1 is SGDLS, CDR2 YYNGEE, per germline. The CDR3 loop spans 13 amino acids. Deletions cut 7 bases from V and 4 bases from J, with 13 bases between. The CDR3 DNA reads TGTGCCAGCCGAGGGCCGTTTGCAGATACGCAGTATTTT. Amino acid sequence: CASRGPFADTQYF.

V usage is TRBV7-9 and J usage is TRBJ1-4; 9 bases fit TRBD1. V lost 0 bases and J lost 7; bases outside the gene matches: 12. This CDR3 has 18 residues. Per germline, CDR1 SEHNR and CDR2 FQNEAQ (reference sequence). CDR3 region: CASSLAGTGFAVLEKLFF. CDR3 coding DNA: TGTGCCAGCAGCTTAGCCGGGACAGGGTTCGCAGTCCTTGAAAAACTGTTTTTT.

The gene calls are TRBV13 and TRBJ2-7; 12 positions agree with TRBD1. Germline V gives CDR1 PRHDT, CDR2 FYEKMQ (reference sequence). V lost 3 bases, J lost 7 bases, and 4 bases stayed unmatched. This CDR3 comprises 14 residues. The chain's CDR3 is CASSFGTGGEEQYF. The CDR3 nucleotides are TGTGCCAGCAGCTTCGGGACAGGGGGCGAGGAGCAGTACTTC.

The chain carries TRBV2 and TRBJ1-5, with TRBD1 matching 7 bases. Germline V gives CDR1 SNHLY, CDR2 FYNNEI. V dropped 2 bases and J dropped 4; count of bases not matched to a gene: 5. The CDR3 contains 15 residues. The CDR3, as DNA: TGTGCCAGCAGTGAATTAACAGGGGTGAATCAGCCCCAGCATTTT. It encodes CASSELTGVNQPQHF.

This chain links TRBV30 with TRBJ1-5; D may be TRBD1 (6 bases). Deletions cut 3 bases from V and 1 base from J, with 13 bases between. The CDR3 totals 15 residues. The germline V gene has CDR1 GTSNPN and CDR2 SVGIG (reference sequence). The CDR3 bases are TGTGCCTGGAGAGAACAGGGTTGGAGCAATCAGCCCCAGCATTTT. It yields the protein CAWREQGWSNQPQHF.

The chain combines TRBV7-6 with TRBJ2-2; D not certain. CDR1 and CDR2 from the germline V gene are SGHVS and FNYEAQ. The V gene lost 5 bases and the J gene lost 3 bases, with 10 bases spanning the gap. The CDR3 spans 14 residues. The CDR3 region is CASSLNEDTGELFF. The CDR3 coding sequence is TGTGCCAGCAGCCTCAACGAGGACACCGGGGAGCTGTTTTTT.

CDR3 bases: TGTGCCAGCAGCGTTGAGCGGGGGTCCATCTACAATGAGCAGTTCTTC. Translating it yields CASSVERGSIYNEQFF. The J gene is TRBJ2-1, the V gene TRBV9, with TRBD2 matching 8 bases. CDR3 length: 16 residues. Trimming at V came to 2 bases and at J to 3 bases, leaving 7 bases not matched to a gene. Germline V gives CDR1 SGDLS, CDR2 YYNGEE. The whole variable domain, filled in from reference TRBV9 and TRBJ2-1, reads DSGVTQTPKHLITATGQRVTLRCSPRSGDLSVYWYQQSLDQGLQFLIQYYNGEERAKGNILERFSAQQFPDLHSELNLSSLELGDSALYFCASSVERGSIYNEQFFGPGTRLTVL.

The chain uses TRBV11-3 and TRBJ2-7; D call uncertain. CDR1 SGHNT and CDR2 YENEEA come from the germline V gene. The CDR3 is made up of 13 amino acids. Trimming removed 5 bases at V and 3 bases at J, with 11 bases between. CDR3 bases: TGTGCCAGCAGCCCATCGACACTCTACGAGCAGTACTTC. It yields the protein CASSPSTLYEQYF.

J is TRBJ2-6 and V is TRBV5-4; no reliable D call. Between the trimmed V and J ends, which lost 4 bases and 0 bases, there was a span of 11 bases. CDR3 length: 16 residues. CDR1 SGHNT and CDR2 YYREEE come from the germline V gene (reference sequence). Here the CDR3 reads CASSRGLSSGANVLTF. CDR3 sequence (DNA): TGTGCCAGCAGCAGAGGCCTCAGCTCTGGGGCCAACGTCCTGACTTTC.

The chain carries TRBV5-8 and TRBJ2-2; 8 bases map to TRBD2. The ends lost 3 bases at V and 5 bases at J; junction bases unmatched: 9. This CDR3 comprises 16 residues. The germline V gene has CDR1 SGHTS and CDR2 YDEGEE. CDR3 coding DNA: TGTGCCAGCAGCTCGGCTATAGCGGGACATACCGGGGAGCTGTTTTTT. This codes for CASSSAIAGHTGELFF.

This chain links TRBV9 with TRBJ2-1; 9 bases map to TRBD2. Germline V CDR1 and CDR2: SGDLS, YYNGEE. The CDR3 spans 12 residues. The V and J ends lost 3 bases and 16 bases, in that order; junction bases with no gene match: 8. The CDR3 sequence is CASSDPASGIFF. CDR3 in DNA: TGTGCCAGCAGCGACCCGGCTAGCGGGATCTTCTTC.

The chain employs TRBV4-2 and TRBJ2-1, with D possibly being TRBD2 (6 bases). V dropped 4 bases and J dropped 8 bases, with 15 bases sitting between them. The CDR3 covers 14 residues. Germline V gene data show CDR1 as LGHNA and CDR2 as YNFKEQ. This CDR3 is CASSPLGGSHEQFF. The CDR3 nucleotides read TGTGCCAGCAGCCCCCTCGGGGGAAGTCATGAGCAGTTCTTC.

The V gene is TRBV5-1, the J gene TRBJ1-3; maybe TRBD1 (5 bases). V was clipped by 3 bases and J by 0 bases, with 10 bases between them. From germline, CDR1 is SGHRS and CDR2 YFSETQ. The CDR3 has 15 residues. As DNA, the CDR3 is TGCGCCAGCAGCTACGACAGCCGCTCTGGAAACACCATATATTTT. It specifies CASSYDSRSGNTIYF.

The chain recombines TRBV7-9 with TRBJ2-3; the D is unclear. The CDR3 covers 13 residues. The germline V and J ends were trimmed by 3 bases and 6 bases, with 10 bases remaining between them. Germline CDR1 and CDR2: SEHNR and FQNEAQ (reference sequence). The CDR3 is CASSFLSSDTQYF. CDR3 DNA sequence: TGTGCCAGCAGCTTTCTCTCCTCCGATACGCAGTATTTT. Full variable domain (outside the CDR3, taken from reference TRBV7-9 and TRBJ2-3): DTGVSQNPRHKITKRGQNVTFRCDPISEHNRLYWYRQTLGQGPEFLTYFQNEAQLEKSRLLSDRFSAERPKGSFSTLEIQRTEQGDSAMYLCASSFLSSDTQYFGPGTRLTVL.